This is a list of T cell receptor beta chains from one sample in a study of T-cell reconstitution after alpha-beta-depleted transplantation in children. TCRdb redid the calling of the PCR reads with MiXCR, one entry per CDR3 protein. The sample lists about 610,000 distinct CDR3 sequences, over 9.5% seen once, with roughly 4% in the top ten. This sample comprised PBMCs from the stem cell graft donor, obtained from the stem cell graft. Receptors originate from a human donor who donated a stem cell graft to a child with acute myeloid leukemia. CDR3s include the opening cysteine and the closing phenylalanine or tryptophan. Each record gives: V gene, J gene, clone size, D gene, CDR3 DNA, CDR3 protein. The D gene is left open where the match is weak. Clone size is not always given. Where it is, it says once, few, many or a class for expanded clones.

>TRBV24-1|TRBJ2-1|many|-
TGTGCCACGACGGACAGTAGGGGTCATGAGCAGTTCTTC
CATTDSRGHEQFF
>TRBV29-1|TRBJ1-1|many|-
TGCAGCGTTGATGGGCAAATGATGGACACTGAAGCTTTCTTT
CSVDGQMMDTEAFF
>TRBV28|TRBJ1-1|many|-
TGTGCCAGCAGTTATTTTCAGAACACTGAAGCTTTCTTT
CASSYFQNTEAFF
>TRBV4-3|TRBJ1-1|few|-
TGCGCCAGCAGCCAAGACGGGGGTAGCACTGAAGCTTTCTTT
CASSQDGGSTEAFF
>TRBV29-1|TRBJ2-1|many|-
TGCAGCGTTGTGGGGCAAGTTAACAGGAATGAGCAGTTCTTC
CSVVGQVNRNEQFF
>TRBV12-3/TRBV12-4|TRBJ2-1|few|-
TGTGCCAGCAGTTTTCTTCCAACCATGAGGGATGAGCAGTTCTTC
CASSFLPTMRDEQFF
>TRBV6-1|TRBJ2-7|many|TRBD2
TGTGCCAGCAGGAACCTAGCGGGAGGGTCCTACGAGCAGTACTTC
CASRNLAGGSYEQYF
>TRBV5-5|TRBJ2-7|-|-
TGTGCCAGCAGCCCCGGGCCCCTCTACGAGCAGTACTTC
CASSPGPLYEQYF
>TRBV29-1|TRBJ2-1|many|TRBD1
TGCAGCGTGGATGCCGGGACAGGGTCCCACAATGAGCAGTTCTTC
CSVDAGTGSHNEQFF
>TRBV20-1|TRBJ2-7|many|TRBD1
TGCAGTGCTAGCCGGGACAGGGCCTACGAGCAGTACTTC
CSASRDRAYEQYF
>TRBV29-1|TRBJ2-7|many|TRBD2
TGCAGCGTGGGACTAGCGGGTAAAGAGCAGTACTTC
CSVGLAGKEQYF
>TRBV28|TRBJ1-5|many|TRBD1
TGTGCCAGCAGTTTTTGGGACAGGGTCAGCAATCAGCCCCAGCATTTT
CASSFWDRVSNQPQHF
>TRBV5-1|TRBJ1-2|many|TRBD1
TGCGCCAGCAGCCCTAGGGAGACAGGGGGCTTCTATGGCTACACCTTC
CASSPRETGGFYGYTF
>TRBV5-1|TRBJ1-4|few|TRBD1
TGCGCCAGCAGCCGAAGGACAGGGGGCGATGGTGAAAAACTGTTTTTT
CASSRRTGGDGEKLFF
>TRBV6-1|TRBJ2-2|few|-
TGTGCCAGCTCGAGTGGTTCCACAGGAGACACCGGGGAGCTGTTTTTT
CASSSGSTGDTGELFF
>TRBV20-1|TRBJ2-5|many|-
TGCAGTGTCAAAGGACAGTTCCAAGAGACCCAGTACTTC
CSVKGQFQETQYF
>TRBV28|TRBJ1-4|few|TRBD1
TGTGCCAGCAGTTCATCCCGGGACAGGGCTACTAATGAAAAACTGTTTTTT
CASSSSRDRATNEKLFF
>TRBV9|TRBJ2-1|few|TRBD2
TGTGCCAGCAGCGTGCTAGCGGGGACGTACAATGAGCAGTTCTTC
CASSVLAGTYNEQFF
>TRBV5-1|TRBJ2-7|many|-
TGCGCCAGCTGTCGACAGGATACCTACGAGCAGTACTTC
CASCRQDTYEQYF
>TRBV6-1|TRBJ1-4|-|-
TGTGCCAGCACCCCCTCGCGGGGGGACGTGAAAAAACTGTTTTTT
CASTPSRGDVKKLFF
>TRBV14|TRBJ2-3|-|-
TGTGCCAGCAGCCATTTGTTTCCAGATACGCAGTATTTT
CASSHLFPDTQYF
>TRBV5-1|TRBJ2-5|-|-
TGCGCCAGCAGCTTGGGAGGAGGGAGGTACCAAGAGACCCAGTACTTC
CASSLGGGRYQETQYF
>TRBV2|TRBJ2-3|few|TRBD1
TGTGCCAGCAGTGAGGGGACAGGGGGCGTCACAGATACGCAGTATTTT
CASSEGTGGVTDTQYF
>TRBV20-1|TRBJ1-6|few|-
TGCAGTGCTCAGATGGCAGCGGGCTCCTATAATTCACCCCTCCACTTT
CSAQMAAGSYNSPLHF
>TRBV12-3/TRBV12-4|TRBJ2-3|-|-
TGTGCCAGCAGCCCTGGGGAGTGGGCAGATACGCAGTATTTT
CASSPGEWADTQYF
>TRBV20-1|TRBJ2-4|-|-
TGCAGTGCTTCCCTATTCGACCACAAAAACATTCAGTACTTC
CSASLFDHKNIQYF
>TRBV9|TRBJ1-1|-|-
TGTGCCAGCAGCGTTAAGTCGAACACTGAAGCTTTCTTT
CASSVKSNTEAFF
>TRBV5-1|TRBJ2-3|many|-
TGCGCCAGCAGCTTGTCATTGGGACATGGCACAGATACGCAGTATTTT
CASSLSLGHGTDTQYF
>TRBV3-1|TRBJ2-7|few|TRBD2
TGTGCCAGCAGCCCAAAGGCGGGGGGGGTTTACGAGCAGTACTTC
CASSPKAGGVYEQYF
>TRBV29-1|TRBJ2-1|-|TRBD2
TGCAGCGTTTGGGCTAGCGGGAATGCTGAGCAGTTCTTC
CSVWASGNAEQFF
>TRBV20-1|TRBJ2-5|few|-
TGCAGTGCTAGAGACGGAAAGGGCGGGGAGACCCAGTACTTC
CSARDGKGGETQYF
>TRBV7-2|TRBJ2-5|-|-
TGTGCCAGCAGCTTAGTGGGGGGTGGAGGAGAGACCCAGTACTTC
CASSLVGGGGETQYF
>TRBV20-1|TRBJ2-3|-|-
TGCAGTGCTAGACACCCTAACCGTGTAACCCCTTGGTCGCAGTATTTT
CSARHPNRVTPWSQYF
>TRBV3-1|TRBJ2-7|few|TRBD2
TGTGCCAGCAGCCCCGGACTAGCGGAAGGCAACGAGCAGTACTTC
CASSPGLAEGNEQYF
>TRBV7-9|TRBJ1-5|many|-
TGTGCCAGCAGCCCAACGGGCGGCTTCAATCAGCCCCAGCATTTT
CASSPTGGFNQPQHF
>TRBV12-3/TRBV12-4|TRBJ2-1|-|-
TGTGCCAGCAGTTCACCCCGGACCCCCTTCGGCAATGAGCAGTTCTTC
CASSSPRTPFGNEQFF
>TRBV12-3/TRBV12-4|TRBJ2-3|many|-
TGTGCCAGCAGGAGGGGGGCAGGGAGAGATACGCAGTATTTT
CASRRGAGRDTQYF
>TRBV3-1|TRBJ2-3|few|TRBD2
TGTGCCAGCAGCCAAGAGAGACTAGCGGGAGGCGGGCCACCAGGTACGCAGTATTTT
CASSQERLAGGGPPGTQYF
>TRBV20-1|TRBJ2-3|few|-
TGCAGTGCTACCTCCTTAGCCGACACAGATACGCAGTATTTT
CSATSLADTDTQYF
>TRBV7-2|TRBJ2-5|few|TRBD1
TGTGCCAGCAGCGACCGGGACAGATTAGAAGAGACCCAGTACTTC
CASSDRDRLEETQYF
>TRBV24-1|TRBJ2-5|-|-
TGTGCCACCAGTGAAGGCCCGGCGGGACGGGGTGGGGAGACCCAGTACTTC
CATSEGPAGRGGETQYF
>TRBV20-1|TRBJ2-3|-|-
TGCAGTCGGTCCGACTCCGCGCGATTGCCCTCTGCGCAGTATTTT
CSRSDSARLPSAQYF
>TRBV12-3/TRBV12-4|TRBJ2-2|many|-
TGTGCCAGCAGTTTAGCGGGGGCTGCGAACACCGGGGAGCTGTTTTTT
CASSLAGAANTGELFF
>TRBV5-1|TRBJ1-4|-|-
TGCGCCAGCAGCTTGGTAGTTGCAACTAATGAAAAACTGTTTTTT
CASSLVVATNEKLFF
>TRBV29-1|TRBJ2-4|-|TRBD1
TGCAGCGTTGAACGACAGGGGGCAGGCAAAAACATTCAGTACTTC
CSVERQGAGKNIQYF
>TRBV18|TRBJ2-1|-|TRBD2
TGTGCCAGCTCACCACCGGGGAGGACTAGCGGGGCCCAGTTCTTC
CASSPPGRTSGAQFF
>TRBV20-1|TRBJ2-4|-|TRBD2
TGCAGTGCTAGCTCAGCGGGAATAGCCAAAAACATTCAGTACTTC
CSASSAGIAKNIQYF